This record covers a single TCR beta chain. The antigen remains undetermined. While unrecorded immune exposures were likely, the donors were nominally healthy when sampled. The study ran its PCR with 60 Vbeta and 13 Jbeta primers. Authors' analysis steps: Per a later analysis, the number of unique TCR beta chains was approximately 80 million, of which around 9.9 million were shared. Clones were sequenced by immunoSEQ multiplex PCR, and TCRdb holds only the in-frame ones, with some missing. That table furnishes V, J and clone size, whereas the DNA furnished D and trimming. The table has under 200,000 clones, under 85% seen once. These data come from a study of cytomegalovirus exposure and HLA in healthy donors. Study-wide results and caveats: As confirmed in vitro, a few CMV-associated chains were specific for CMV antigens.

This receptor was taken from a young woman in good health and CMV-seronegative. The sample taken for sequencing was PBMCs.

The CDR3 DNA sequence: TGTGCCAGCAGCAAAGGTGGGAGGAGAAATCGAACGGCTTTCTTT. Translation: CASSKGGRRNRTAFF. The chain employs TRBV21-1 and TRBJ1-1. TRBV21-1 counts as a pseudogene. CDR3 size: 15 residues.